This paragraph reports one TCR beta chain. The protocol was immunoSEQ multiplex PCR, while the TCRdb copy is restricted to in-frame clones and leaves out a portion. The sample consists of tens of thousands of clones, around 87% of them appearing once. Germline assignment: CDR1 SGHAT and CDR2 FQDESV (reference sequence). With 5 bases clipped from V and 4 bases from J, the junction kept 7 bases outside the gene matches. This CDR3 has 15 residues. The sample belongs to a study of blood T cell repertoires in COVID-19. Whole-study context: Sample material is recorded as cDNA or gDNA derived from T cells, B-cell-depleted T cells, or PBMCs.

The specimen was peripheral blood. The source of this sequence is a human donor in a cohort sampled during active COVID-19. The J gene is TRBJ1-4, the V gene TRBV11-1; 7 bases map to TRBD1. In DNA, the CDR3 is TGTGCCAGCAGCAAAAGGGACAGCTATAATGAAAAACTGTTTTTT. Its protein product is CASSKRDSYNEKLFF.